This T cell receptor beta chain comes out of a study of T cells in Graves' hyperthyroidism and ophthalmopathy. About the study: At initial diagnosis, before any treatment had begun, peripheral blood was obtained. Study outcomes and limitations: Blood also contained most expanded thyroid clonotypes above 0.001.

Orbital computed tomography, thyroid ultrasound, serum thyroxine and TRAb, and clinical symptoms together informed the diagnoses. Each 10 ml fresh peripheral blood draw supplied the PBMCs. What was amplified from RNA transcripts were TCR beta CDR3 regions. When the TCR CDR3 underwent first-round RT-PCR, the HTBI primer set was used. TCRdb independently ran MiXCR on the multiplex PCR reads; one entry per CDR3 protein. Of 600,000 or so distinct CDR3 sequences in the sample, approximately 15% were seen once. With regard to this clonotype: The antigen is undetermined.

V was clipped by 6 bases and J by 1 base; unmatched bases: 9. Germline V gene data show CDR1 as LGHNT and CDR2 as FRNRAP. The CDR3 has 16 amino acids. Sequenced: blood. This clonotype originated in a woman in her forties or fifties with Graves' ophthalmopathy. V and J are TRBV12-5 and TRBJ2-7; 10 nucleotides align to TRBD2. The CDR3 is CASGKFSGRPSYEQYF. The CDR3 bases are TGTGCTAGTGGCAAATTTAGCGGGAGGCCTTCCTACGAGCAGTACTTC.